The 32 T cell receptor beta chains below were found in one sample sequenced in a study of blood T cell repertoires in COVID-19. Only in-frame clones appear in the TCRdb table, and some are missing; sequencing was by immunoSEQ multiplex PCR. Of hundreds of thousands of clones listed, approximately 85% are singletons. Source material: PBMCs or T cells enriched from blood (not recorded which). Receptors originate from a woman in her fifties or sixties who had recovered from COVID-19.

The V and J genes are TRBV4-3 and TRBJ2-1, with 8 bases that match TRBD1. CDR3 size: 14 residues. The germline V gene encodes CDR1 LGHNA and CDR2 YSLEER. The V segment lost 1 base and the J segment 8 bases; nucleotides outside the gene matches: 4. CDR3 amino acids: CASSQGQGRHEQFF. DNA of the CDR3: TGCGCCAGCAGCCAAGGACAGGGGCGACATGAGCAGTTCTTC.

In DNA form, the CDR3 reads TGTGCCAGCAGTGAATATGAGACACCCTATGGCTACACCTTC. This encodes CASSEYETPYGYTF. The chain recombines TRBV25-1 with TRBJ1-2, with unresolved D. This CDR3 has 14 residues. Germline lookup yields CDR1 MGHDK and CDR2 SYGVNS. Deletions cut 0 bases from V and 4 bases from J, with 9 bases between.

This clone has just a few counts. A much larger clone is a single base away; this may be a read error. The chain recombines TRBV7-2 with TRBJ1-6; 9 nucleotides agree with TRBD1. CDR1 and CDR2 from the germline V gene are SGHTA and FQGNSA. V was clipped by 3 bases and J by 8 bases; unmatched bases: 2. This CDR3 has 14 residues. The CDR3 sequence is CASSFGQGYSPLHF. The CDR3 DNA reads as TGTGCCAGCAGCTTCGGACAGGGGTATTCACCCCTCCACTTT.

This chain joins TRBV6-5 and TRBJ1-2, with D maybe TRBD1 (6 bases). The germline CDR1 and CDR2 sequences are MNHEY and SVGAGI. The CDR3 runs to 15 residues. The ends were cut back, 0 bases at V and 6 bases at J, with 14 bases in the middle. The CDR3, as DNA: TGTGCCAGCAGTTACTCGGGCAGGGGTGGGAATGGCTACACCTTC. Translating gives CASSYSGRGGNGYTF.

In nucleotides, the CDR3 is TGCAGTGCTCCCCGGTTCAATGAGCAGTTCTTC. The encoded protein is CSAPRFNEQFF. J is TRBJ2-1 and V is TRBV20-1, with no clear D. Between the trimmed V and J ends, which lost 5 bases and 6 bases, there was a span of 8 bases. Germline V gene lookup returns CDR1 DFQATT and CDR2 SNEGSKA (reference sequence). The CDR3 covers 11 residues.

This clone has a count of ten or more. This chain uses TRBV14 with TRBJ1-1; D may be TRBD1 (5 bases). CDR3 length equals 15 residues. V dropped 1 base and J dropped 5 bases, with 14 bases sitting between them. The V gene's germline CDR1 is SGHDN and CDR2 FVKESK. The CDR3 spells CASSQGRGLGTEAFF. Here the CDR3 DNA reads TGTGCCAGCAGCCAAGGACGGGGACTGGGGACTGAAGCTTTCTTT.

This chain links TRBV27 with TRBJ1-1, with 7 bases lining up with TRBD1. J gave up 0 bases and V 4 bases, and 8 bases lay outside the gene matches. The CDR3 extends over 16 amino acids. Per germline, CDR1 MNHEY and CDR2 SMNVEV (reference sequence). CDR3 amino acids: CASSSISTGLNTEAFF. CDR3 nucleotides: TGTGCCAGCAGTTCCATTTCGACAGGGTTGAACACTGAAGCTTTCTTT.

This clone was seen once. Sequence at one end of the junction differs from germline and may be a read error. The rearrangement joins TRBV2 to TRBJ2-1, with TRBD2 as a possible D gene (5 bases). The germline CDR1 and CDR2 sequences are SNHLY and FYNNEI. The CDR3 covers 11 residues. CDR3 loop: CASSEAAASLF. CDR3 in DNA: TGTGCCAGCAGTGAAGCAGCGGCCTCACTCTTC.

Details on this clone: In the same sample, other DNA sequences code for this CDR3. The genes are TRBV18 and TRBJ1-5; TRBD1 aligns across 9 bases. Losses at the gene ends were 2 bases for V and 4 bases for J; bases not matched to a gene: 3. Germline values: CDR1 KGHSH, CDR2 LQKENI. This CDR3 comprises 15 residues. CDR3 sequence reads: CASSPRQGENQPQHF. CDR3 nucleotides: TGTGCCAGCTCACCAAGACAGGGGGAAAATCAGCCCCAGCATTTT.

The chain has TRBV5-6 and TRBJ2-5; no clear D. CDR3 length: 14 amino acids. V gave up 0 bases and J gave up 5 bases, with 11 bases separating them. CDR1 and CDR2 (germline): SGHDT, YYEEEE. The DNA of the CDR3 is TGTGCCAGCAGCTTGGTAACGGCGGCCGAGACCCAGTACTTC. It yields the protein CASSLVTAAETQYF.

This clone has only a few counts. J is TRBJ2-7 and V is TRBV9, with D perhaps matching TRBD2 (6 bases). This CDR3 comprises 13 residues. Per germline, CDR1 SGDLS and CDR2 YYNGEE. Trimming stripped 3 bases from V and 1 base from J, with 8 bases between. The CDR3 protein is CASSAGSSYEQYF. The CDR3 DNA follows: TGTGCCAGCAGCGCCGGGAGTTCCTACGAGCAGTACTTC.

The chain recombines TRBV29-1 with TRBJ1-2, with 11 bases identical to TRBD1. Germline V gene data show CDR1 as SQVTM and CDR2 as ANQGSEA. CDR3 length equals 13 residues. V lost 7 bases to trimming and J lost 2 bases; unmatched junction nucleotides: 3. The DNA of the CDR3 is TGCAGCGGCAGGACAGGGGGCAACTATGGCTACACCTTC. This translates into CSGRTGGNYGYTF. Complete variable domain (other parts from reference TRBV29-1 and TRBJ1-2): SAVISQKPSRDICQRGTSLTIQCQVDSQVTMMFWYRQQPGQSLTLIATANQGSEATYESGFVIDKFPISRPNLTFSTLTVSNMSPEDSSIYLCSGRTGGNYGYTFGSGTRLTVV.

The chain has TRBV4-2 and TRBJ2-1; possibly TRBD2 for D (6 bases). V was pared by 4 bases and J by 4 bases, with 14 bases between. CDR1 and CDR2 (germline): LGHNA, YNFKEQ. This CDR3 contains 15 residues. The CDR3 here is CASSRGTRRYNEQFF. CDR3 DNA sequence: TGTGCCAGCAGCCGCGGGACTCGACGATACAATGAGCAGTTCTTC.

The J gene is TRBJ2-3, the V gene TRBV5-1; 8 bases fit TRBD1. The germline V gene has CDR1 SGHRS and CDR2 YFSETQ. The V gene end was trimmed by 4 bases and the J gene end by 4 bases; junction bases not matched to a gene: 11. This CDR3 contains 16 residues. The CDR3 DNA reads TGCGCCAGCAGCAAATCAGGGGGCGCAGGAGCAGATACGCAGTATTTT. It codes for CASSKSGGAGADTQYF.

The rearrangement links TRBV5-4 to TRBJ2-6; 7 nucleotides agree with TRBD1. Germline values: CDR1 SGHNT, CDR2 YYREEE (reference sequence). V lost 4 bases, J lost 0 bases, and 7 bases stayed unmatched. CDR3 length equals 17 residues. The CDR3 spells CASSPPTGSSGANVLTF. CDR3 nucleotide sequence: TGTGCCAGCAGCCCCCCGACAGGGTCCTCTGGGGCCAACGTCCTGACTTTC.

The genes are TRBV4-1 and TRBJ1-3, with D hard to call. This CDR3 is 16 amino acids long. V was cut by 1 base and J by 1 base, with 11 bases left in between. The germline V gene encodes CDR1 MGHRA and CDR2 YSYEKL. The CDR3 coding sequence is TGCGCCAGCAGCCAAGTTGAACGGTTGTCTGGAAACACCATATATTTT. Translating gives CASSQVERLSGNTIYF.

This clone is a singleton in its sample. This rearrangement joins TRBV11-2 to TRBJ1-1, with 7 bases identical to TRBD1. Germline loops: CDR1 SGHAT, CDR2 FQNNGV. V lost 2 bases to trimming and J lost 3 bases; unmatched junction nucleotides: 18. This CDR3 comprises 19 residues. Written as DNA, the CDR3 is TGTGCCAGCAGCTTAAAGGGGGCAATCTGGGACAGTACATACACTGAAGCTTTCTTT. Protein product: CASSLKGAIWDSTYTEAFF.

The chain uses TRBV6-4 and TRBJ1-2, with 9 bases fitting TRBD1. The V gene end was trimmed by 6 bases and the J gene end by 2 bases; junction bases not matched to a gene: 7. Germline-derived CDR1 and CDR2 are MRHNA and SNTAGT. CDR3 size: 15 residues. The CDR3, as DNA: TGTGCCAGCAGGGAACAGGACAGGGGAAACTATGGCTACACCTTC. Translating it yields CASREQDRGNYGYTF.

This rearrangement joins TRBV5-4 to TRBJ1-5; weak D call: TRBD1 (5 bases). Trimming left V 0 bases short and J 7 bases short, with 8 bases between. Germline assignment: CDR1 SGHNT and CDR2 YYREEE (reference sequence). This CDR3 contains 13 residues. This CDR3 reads CASSLGGDQPQHF. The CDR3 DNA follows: TGTGCCAGCAGCTTGGGCGGGGACCAGCCCCAGCATTTT.

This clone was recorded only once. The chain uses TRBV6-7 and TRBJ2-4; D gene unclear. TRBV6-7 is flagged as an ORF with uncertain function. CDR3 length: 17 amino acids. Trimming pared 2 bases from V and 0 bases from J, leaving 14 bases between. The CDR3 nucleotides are TGTGCCAGCAGTTACGTACGGAGCCACCTAGCCAAAAACATTCAGTACTTC. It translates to CASSYVRSHLAKNIQYF.

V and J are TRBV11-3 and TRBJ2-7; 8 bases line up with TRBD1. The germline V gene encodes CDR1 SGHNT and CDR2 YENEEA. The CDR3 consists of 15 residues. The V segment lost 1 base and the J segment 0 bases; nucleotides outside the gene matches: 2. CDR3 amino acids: CASSLGGQASYEQYF. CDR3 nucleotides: TGTGCCAGCAGCTTAGGGGGACAGGCCTCCTACGAGCAGTACTTC.

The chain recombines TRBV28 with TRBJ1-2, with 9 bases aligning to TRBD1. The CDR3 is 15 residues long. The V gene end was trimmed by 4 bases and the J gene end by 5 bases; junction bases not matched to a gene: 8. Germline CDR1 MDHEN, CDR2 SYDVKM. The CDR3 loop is CASSSPDRGVYGYTF. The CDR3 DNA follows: TGTGCCAGCAGTTCCCCGGACAGGGGCGTGTATGGCTACACCTTC.

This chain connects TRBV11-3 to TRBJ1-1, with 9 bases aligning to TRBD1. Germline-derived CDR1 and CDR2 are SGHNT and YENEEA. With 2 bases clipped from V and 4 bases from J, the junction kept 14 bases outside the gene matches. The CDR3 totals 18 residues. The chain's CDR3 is CASSLLPWPGQGFTEAFF. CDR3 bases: TGTGCCAGCAGCTTATTGCCCTGGCCGGGACAGGGTTTCACTGAAGCTTTCTTT. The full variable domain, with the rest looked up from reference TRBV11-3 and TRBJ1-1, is EAGVVQSPRYKIIEKKQPVAFWCNPISGHNTLYWYLQNLGQGPELLIRYENEEAVDDSQLPKDRFSAERLKGVDSTLKIQPAELGDSAVYLCASSLLPWPGQGFTEAFFGQGTRLTVV.

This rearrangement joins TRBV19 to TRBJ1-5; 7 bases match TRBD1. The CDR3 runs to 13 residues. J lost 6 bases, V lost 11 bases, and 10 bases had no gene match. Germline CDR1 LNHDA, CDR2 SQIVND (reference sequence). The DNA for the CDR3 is TGTGCCGGATCTCACAGGGGAGGTCAGCCCCAGCATTTT. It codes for CAGSHRGGQPQHF.

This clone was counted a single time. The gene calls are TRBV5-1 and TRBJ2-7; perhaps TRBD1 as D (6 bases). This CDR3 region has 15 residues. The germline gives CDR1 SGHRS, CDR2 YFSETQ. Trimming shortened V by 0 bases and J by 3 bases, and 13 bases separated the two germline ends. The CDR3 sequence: CASSLDPGQIYEQYF. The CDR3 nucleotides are TGCGCCAGCAGCTTGGATCCCGGACAGATCTACGAGCAGTACTTC.

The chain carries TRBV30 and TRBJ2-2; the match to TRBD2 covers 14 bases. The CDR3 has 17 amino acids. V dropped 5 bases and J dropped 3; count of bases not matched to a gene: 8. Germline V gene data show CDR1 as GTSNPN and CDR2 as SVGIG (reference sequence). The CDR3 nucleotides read TGTGCCTGGGGGGGACTAGCGGGAGTTGCGTACACCGGGGAGCTGTTTTTT. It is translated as CAWGGLAGVAYTGELFF.

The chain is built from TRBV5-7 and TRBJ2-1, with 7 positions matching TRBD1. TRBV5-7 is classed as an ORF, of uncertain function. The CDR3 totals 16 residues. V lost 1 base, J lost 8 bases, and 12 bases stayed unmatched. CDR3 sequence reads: CASSLSPRTGFDEQFF. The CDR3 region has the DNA TGTGCCAGCAGCTTGAGTCCGCGGACAGGTTTCGATGAGCAGTTCTTC.

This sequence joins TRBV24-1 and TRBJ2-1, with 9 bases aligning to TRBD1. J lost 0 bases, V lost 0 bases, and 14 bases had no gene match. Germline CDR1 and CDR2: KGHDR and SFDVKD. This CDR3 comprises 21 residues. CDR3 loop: CATSDLREGQGPLSSYNEQFF. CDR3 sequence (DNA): TGTGCCACCAGTGATTTGCGAGAGGGACAGGGACCTTTGAGCTCCTACAATGAGCAGTTCTTC.

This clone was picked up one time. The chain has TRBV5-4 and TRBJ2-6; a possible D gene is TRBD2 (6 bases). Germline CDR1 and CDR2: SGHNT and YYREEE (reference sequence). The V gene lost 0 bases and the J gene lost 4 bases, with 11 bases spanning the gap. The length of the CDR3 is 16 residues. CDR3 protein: CASSLVGGEGANVLTF. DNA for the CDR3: TGTGCCAGCAGCTTGGTAGGAGGGGAAGGGGCCAACGTCCTGACTTTC.

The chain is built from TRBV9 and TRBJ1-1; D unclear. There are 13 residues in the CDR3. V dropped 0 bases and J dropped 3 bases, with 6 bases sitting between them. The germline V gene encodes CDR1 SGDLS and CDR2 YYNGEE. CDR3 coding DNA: TGTGCCAGCAGCGTAGTAGATGACACTGAAGCTTTCTTT. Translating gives CASSVVDDTEAFF.

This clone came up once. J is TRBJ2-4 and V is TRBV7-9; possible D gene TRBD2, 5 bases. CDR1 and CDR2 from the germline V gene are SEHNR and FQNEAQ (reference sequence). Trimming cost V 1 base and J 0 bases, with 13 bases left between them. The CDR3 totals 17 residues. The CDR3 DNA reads TGTGCCAGCAGCTTAGATGGAGGACCTTTAGCCAAAAACATTCAGTACTTC. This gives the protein CASSLDGGPLAKNIQYF.

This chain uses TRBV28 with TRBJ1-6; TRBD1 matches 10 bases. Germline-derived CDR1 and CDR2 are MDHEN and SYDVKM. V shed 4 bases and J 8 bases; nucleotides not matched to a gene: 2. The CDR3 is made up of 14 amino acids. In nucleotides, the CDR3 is TGTGCCAGCAGTTCTGGACAGGGGGATTCACCCCTCCACTTT. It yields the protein CASSSGQGDSPLHF.